This TCR beta chain was sequenced for a study of cytomegalovirus exposure and HLA in healthy donors (dated by TCRdb to the late 2010s). The study in broad terms: An earlier analysis of 587 of the donors reported about 250 Gb of sequence data and 117 million unique TCR beta sequences from about 180 million T cells. Class I and class II HLA loci were covered by the typing at four-digit resolution. The number of typed donors differed by locus: 629-630 for A, B, C, DRB1 and DQB1; 500 to 550 for DQA1; approximately 600 for DPA1; and approximately 450 for DPB1. Along with the approximately 700-subject first cohort, a separate validation cohort of over a hundred different subjects was used. Rather than drawing on any new phenotypic data, the later analysis identified candidate immune exposures from TCR beta sequences and the way those sequences occurred across donors. Among the roughly 400 genotyped donors, approximately 76% belonged to the genetic ancestry cluster associated with self-reported Caucasian donors. An earlier analysis of approximately 500 of the donors applied high-throughput TCR beta sequencing to assess whether each TCR beta V gene segment acted as functional or pseudogenic. Donor age, sex, ethnicity and CMV serostatus were collected together with the repertoire data. A handful of DR-DQ haplotypes were handled as single units for association and clustering because linkage in the cohort was strong. To predict cytomegalovirus infection status, the study combined high-throughput TCR immunosequencing, statistical association of individual TCRs with disease status, and machine learning. Among about 400 genotyped donors of the cohort, an average of approximately 220,000 unique TCR beta nucleotide sequences was sequenced per donor, of which roughly 18% were non-productive. Every discovery cohort repertoire had been produced on one sequencing platform. Roughly 310 gigabases of sequencing data and tens of millions of unique TCR sequences were included in an early release covering around 600 HLA-typed donors. In a later analysis, previously published TCR beta repertoires from fewer than 750 donors were re-analyzed and high-resolution HLA genotyping was added so that TCR occurrence patterns could be studied. The T cell repertoires of some 700 subjects were profiled by immunosequencing and related to cytomegalovirus serostatus. Genome-wide SNP genotypes for about 60% of the 666 donors were used in a later genetic analysis, which treated that subset as a discovery cohort. The study aimed to test whether cataloging public T cell receptors could reveal signatures of past pathogen exposure.

The cohort consisted of 600 to 750 healthy bone marrow donors. At the time of sampling, every cohort member was nominally healthy, though immune exposures that went unrecorded were likely present. The donor tested CMV seropositive, placing the donor among the 290 or so seropositive members of the cohort. Every donor gave a peripheral blood sample, and the peripheral blood mononuclear cells from that sample were used for TCR beta sequencing. Genomic DNA was extracted from the blood cell samples with the Qiagen DNeasy Blood Extraction Kit. What the research found in general, with its limitations: Assigning TCR associations to individual alleles was difficult when HLA alleles, especially DR and DQ, strongly co-occurred. A total of roughly 160 TCR beta chains were listed by the study as associated with cytomegalovirus. Because some donors lacked HLA typing at each locus, the association tests relied only on the typed subset. In a later analysis, HLA-associated TCR beta chains were found to be more clonally expanded and to have lower generation probabilities than equally common non-associated chains. Specific HLA alleles were associated with over 15,000 TCR beta sequences at a false discovery rate of 0.05 in a later analysis. Sequencing depth was assumed to be roughly uniform across donors in the presence/absence analyses, though that assumption may not hold. A further reported finding was that TCR beta sequences accurately predicted the HLA-A and HLA-B alleles for most subjects in the first cohort. According to a later analysis, most CMV-associated TCR beta chains appeared to be HLA-restricted, and the HLA associations seemed to be driven largely by CMV exposure. Correlated functional status among segregating V segments might reflect linkage disequilibrium, but an unknown experimental factor could not be ruled out. The classifier was reported to diagnose cytomegalovirus status with high specificity and sensitivity in both the original and validation cohorts. The earlier analysis of almost 600 of the donors excluded seventeen rarely observed V segments, including chromosome 9 orphons, because counts were too low. Most TCR sequences were observed very rarely across donors, whereas some public TCRs were present in many individuals. Immune exposure information for the cohort was limited to CMV serostatus. In a later genetic analysis, a missense DCLRE1C variant was associated with V-gene and J-gene trimming of TCR beta chains, and the association was replicated in an independent cohort. In vitro tests confirmed that a few of the cytomegalovirus-associated TCR beta chains recognize cytomegalovirus antigens. Broadly in line with IMGT annotations, most TCR beta V segments showed up in productive rearrangements about 90% or about 30% of the time in an earlier analysis of around 600 of the donors. Compared with the roughly 670-donor mean, donors in an Asian-associated ancestry cluster had fewer N-insertions in productive TCRs, according to a later genetic analysis. This cohort had only TCR beta chains sequenced, and the lack of alpha or paired-chain data limited which features could be detected. It was suggested by the authors that the approach could potentially be generalized to other disease states and immunological phenotypes. A later analysis reported that several top co-occurrence clusters appeared linked to parvovirus B19, influenza, CMV and Epstein-Barr virus. According to a later analysis, TCR association rates differed among HLA loci, with DRB1 alleles showing the most associated TCRs and HLA-C alleles showing the fewest. A cluster of highly shared sequence variants was judged likely to represent a technical artifact of the sequencing pipeline.

On this clone itself: Its antigen is currently not known. No much larger clone exists at a distance of one base, and base qualities are not known.

Libraries were made using the immunoSEQ multiplex PCR assay. For the multiplex PCR, a mixture combining 60 forward primers for TCR Vbeta segments and 13 reverse primers for TCR Jbeta segments was used. Amplification of the CDR3 region of rearranged TCR beta genes was performed with a multiplex PCR assay on genomic DNA. The amplified TCR beta libraries were sequenced on the Illumina HiSeq System as 87-base-pair reads. As for the original processing: A later analysis counted 75 million to 100 million unique TCR beta chains across the 666 repertoires, and 9 million to 14 million of these chains were shared by at least two donors. Raw reads were error-corrected and collapsed into unique sequences with a nearest-neighbor algorithm that merged closely related sequences to remove PCR and sequencing errors. CDR3 sequences were aligned to IMGT reference sequences to assign V, D and J gene segments. For a sequence to be retained, at least a six-nucleotide match to both a V gene segment and a J gene segment was required. A rearrangement was called productive if the CDR3 had no stop codons and remained in frame with V and J, and every other rearrangement was called non-productive. Following IMGT convention, CDR3 was defined as the stretch from the second conserved V-encoded cysteine up to the conserved J-encoded phenylalanine. The earlier analysis of some 580 of the donors excluded any sequence lacking an unambiguous match to a single V gene segment. An earlier analysis of around 600 of the donors classified V segments as functional when productive rearrangements were above 56.7% and as segregating when the standard deviation between donors was above 5%. To diagnose cytomegalovirus status from the catalog of TCR beta chain sequences, a statistical classification framework was built. A later analysis assigned V and J genes by comparing TCR nucleotide sequences with IMGT/GENE-DB human TR gene sequences. In a later analysis, CDR3 sequences and most-parsimonious VDJ recombination scenarios were assigned using the TCRdist pipeline. In a later analysis, every TCR beta chain was defined by the combination of its CDR3 amino acid sequence and its V-gene family, and reads without a unique V-gene family were dropped. To address suspected cross-contamination and a sequencing artifact, a later analysis removed 592 highly shared, low-generation-probability nucleotide sequences. For each public chain, a later analysis derived a clonal expansion index from normalized ranks of inferred template counts within each repertoire. Generation probabilities in a later analysis came from a VDJ recombination model fitted to out-of-frame rearrangements, and those results were checked against IGoR. In a later analysis, hypergeometric tests were used to score TCR-TCR, TCR-HLA and TCR-CMV co-occurrence, with a repertoire-size bias correction applied to TCR pairs. False discovery rates were estimated in a later analysis by permuting HLA or CMV assignments 20 times. In a later analysis, co-occurring TCRs were grouped with DBSCAN, and TCRdist sequence similarity was added when clustering was performed within HLA-allele-positive subsets. Co-occurrence clustering excluded repertoires with fewer than 30,000 or more than 120,000 public chains, plus five with anomalous nucleotide sharing. The immuneACCESS repertoire file appears here via TCRdb, limited to in-frame rearrangements. These files lack a portion of the clones; in checked studies, under half of the deficit traces to unresolved V genes, and the cause of the others is not known. From that table come the V and J calls and clone size; the DNA was used to work out D and trimming. This sample comprises some 140,000 clones, about 74% of them detected only once. More than 3.5% of the sample comes from the top ten.

Material for sequencing was PBMCs. This TCR came from a man younger than 35 in good health and CMV-seropositive.

The base sequence is TGTGCCAGCAGCCAACTAGGCCAAGCTAGCGGGGCGAGGGAGCAGTACTTC. Its translation reads: CASSQLGQASGAREQYF. This chain is built from TRBV4-2 and TRBJ2-7; a stretch of 9 junction bases matches TRBD2. Germline trimming: 2 bases from V, 7 bases from J; junction bases outside gene matches: 15. In the germline V gene, CDR1 corresponds to LGHNA and CDR2 to YNFKEQ. Spanning cysteine to phenylalanine, the CDR3 consists of 17 amino acids. The CDR3 DNA has 51 bases and is translated from base 1.